The source of this T cell receptor beta chain is a study of blood T cell repertoires in COVID-19. Looking at the study overall: COVID-19 samples, acute and convalescent, were from the United States, Italy and Spain. Nucleic acid was either cDNA or gDNA, and it came from T cells, B-cell-depleted T cells, or PBMCs.

Authors' analysis steps: Amplifying reference gene primers gave estimates of nucleated cell counts. Data came from immunoSEQ multiplex PCR; TCRdb stores just in-frame clones and leaves some out. V and J calls and clone size are as listed in that table; D and trimming were resolved from the DNA. The table shows around 280,000 clones, with about nine tenths occurring only once. This receptor was identified in a woman between 50 and 59 years old who had recovered from COVID-19. Input material: peripheral blood.

CDR3 residues: CASSQEGQNYEQYF. The CDR3 nucleotides read TGTGCCAGCAGCCAAGAGGGACAAAACTACGAGCAGTACTTC. The J gene is TRBJ2-7, the V gene TRBV4-2, with D possibly matching TRBD1 (6 bases). This CDR3 contains 14 residues. V shed 0 bases and J shed 3 bases, with 9 bases lying between them. Germline V CDR1 and CDR2: LGHNA, YNFKEQ.